This T cell receptor beta chain originates from a study of cytomegalovirus exposure and HLA in healthy donors. Whole-study results and caveats: In a later analysis, TCR beta V- and J-gene trimming showed a link to a missense DCLRE1C variant. An Asian-associated ancestry cluster reportedly showed fewer N-insertions than the roughly 670-donor mean in a later analysis. In vitro checks showed that a few CMV-associated chains really do target CMV antigens.

Use of 60 Vbeta and 13 Jbeta primers characterized the PCR. The repertoire was sequenced with immunoSEQ multiplex PCR; TCRdb's copy has only in-frame clones and lacks some. The repertoire holds some 140,000 clones, with just under 80% as singletons. Note on this clone: Its antigen is still unknown.

The sequenced sample consisted of PBMCs. The source of this sequence is a male donor in good health and CMV-seronegative.

The DNA for the CDR3 is TGCGCCAGCAGTGACCCGGGGAGCTCCTACGAGCAGTACTTC. Its translation: CASSDPGSSYEQYF. The rearrangement uses TRBV10-2 and TRBJ2-7; perhaps TRBD2 as D (5 bases). This CDR3 region has 14 residues. V was cut by 3 bases and J by 0 bases, with 9 bases left in between. The germline gives CDR1 WSHSY, CDR2 SAAADI.